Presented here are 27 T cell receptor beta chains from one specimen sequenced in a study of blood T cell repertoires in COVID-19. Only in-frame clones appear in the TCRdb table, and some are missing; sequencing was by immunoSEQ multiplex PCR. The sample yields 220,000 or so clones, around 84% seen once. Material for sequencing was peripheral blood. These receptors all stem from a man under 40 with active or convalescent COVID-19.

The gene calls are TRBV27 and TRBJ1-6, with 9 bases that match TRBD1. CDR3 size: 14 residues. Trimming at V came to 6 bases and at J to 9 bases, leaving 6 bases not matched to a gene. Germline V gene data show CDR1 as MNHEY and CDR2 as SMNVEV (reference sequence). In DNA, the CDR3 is TGTGCCAGCAGCAAAGACAGGGGGTCTTCACCCCTCCACTTT. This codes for CASSKDRGSSPLHF.

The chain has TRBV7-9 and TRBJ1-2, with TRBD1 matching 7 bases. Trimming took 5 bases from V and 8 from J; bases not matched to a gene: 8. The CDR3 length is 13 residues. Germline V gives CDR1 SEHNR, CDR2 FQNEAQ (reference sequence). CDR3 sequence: CASSPVQGGGYTF. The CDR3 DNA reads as TGTGCCAGCAGCCCCGTCCAGGGGGGCGGCTACACCTTC.

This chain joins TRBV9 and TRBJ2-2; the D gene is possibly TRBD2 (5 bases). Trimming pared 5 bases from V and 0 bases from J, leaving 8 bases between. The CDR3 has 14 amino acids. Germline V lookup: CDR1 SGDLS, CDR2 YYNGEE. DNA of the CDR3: TGTGCCAGCAGGAGGGCTGCGAACACCGGGGAGCTGTTTTTT. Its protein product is CASRRAANTGELFF.

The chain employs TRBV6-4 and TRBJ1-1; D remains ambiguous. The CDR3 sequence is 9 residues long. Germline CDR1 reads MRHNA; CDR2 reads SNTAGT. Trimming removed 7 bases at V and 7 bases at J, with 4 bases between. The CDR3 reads CASNYEAFF. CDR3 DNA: TGTGCCAGCAACTATGAAGCTTTCTTT.

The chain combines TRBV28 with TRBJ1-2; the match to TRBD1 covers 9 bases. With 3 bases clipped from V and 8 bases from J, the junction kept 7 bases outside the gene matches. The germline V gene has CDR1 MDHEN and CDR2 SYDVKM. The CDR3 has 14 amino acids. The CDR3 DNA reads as TGTGCCAGCAGTTTGGACAGGGGTGTAGTCGGCTACACCTTC. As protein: CASSLDRGVVGYTF.

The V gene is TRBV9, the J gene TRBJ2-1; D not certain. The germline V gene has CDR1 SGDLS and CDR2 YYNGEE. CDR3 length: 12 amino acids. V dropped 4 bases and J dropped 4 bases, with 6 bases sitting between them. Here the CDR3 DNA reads TGTGCCAGCAGCCCCCGGTACAATGAGCAGTTCTTC. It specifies CASSPRYNEQFF.

The CDR3 sequence: CASSQDLGTYGYTF. For the CDR3, the DNA is TGCGCCAGCAGCCAAGATCTGGGCACCTATGGCTACACCTTC. The V call is TRBV4-3, the J call TRBJ1-2, with D hard to call. From germline, CDR1 is LGHNA and CDR2 YSLEER. The V and J ends lost 0 bases and 4 bases respectively, with 9 bases between them. The CDR3 sequence is 14 residues long.

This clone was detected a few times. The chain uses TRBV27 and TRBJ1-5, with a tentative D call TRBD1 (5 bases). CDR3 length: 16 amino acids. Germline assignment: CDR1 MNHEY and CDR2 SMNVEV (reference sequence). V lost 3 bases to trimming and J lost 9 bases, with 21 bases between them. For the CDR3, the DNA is TGTGCCAGCAGTTTTGGGGACGGACCGACGGGAGGGCCCCAGCATTTT. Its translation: CASSFGDGPTGGPQHF.

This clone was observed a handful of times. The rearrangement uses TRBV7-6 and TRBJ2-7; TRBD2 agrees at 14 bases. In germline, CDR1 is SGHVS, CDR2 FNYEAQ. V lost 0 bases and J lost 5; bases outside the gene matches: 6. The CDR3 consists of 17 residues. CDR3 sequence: CASSLAGTSGGRDEQYF. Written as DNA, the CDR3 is TGTGCCAGCAGCTTAGCGGGGACTAGCGGGGGCCGGGACGAGCAGTACTTC.

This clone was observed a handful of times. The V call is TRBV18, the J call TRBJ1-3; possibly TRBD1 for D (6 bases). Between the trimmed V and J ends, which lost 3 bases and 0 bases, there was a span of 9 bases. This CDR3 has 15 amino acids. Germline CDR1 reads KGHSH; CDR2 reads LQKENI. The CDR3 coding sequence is TGTGCCAGCTCACCGTTGGACAGCTCTGGAAACACCATATATTTT. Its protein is CASSPLDSSGNTIYF.

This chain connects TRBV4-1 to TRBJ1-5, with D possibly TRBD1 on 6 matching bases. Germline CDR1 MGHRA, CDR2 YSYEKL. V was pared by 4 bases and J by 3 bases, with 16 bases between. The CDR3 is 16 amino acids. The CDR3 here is CASSRQGPDLNQPQHF. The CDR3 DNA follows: TGCGCCAGCAGCCGTCAGGGGCCGGACCTCAATCAGCCCCAGCATTTT.

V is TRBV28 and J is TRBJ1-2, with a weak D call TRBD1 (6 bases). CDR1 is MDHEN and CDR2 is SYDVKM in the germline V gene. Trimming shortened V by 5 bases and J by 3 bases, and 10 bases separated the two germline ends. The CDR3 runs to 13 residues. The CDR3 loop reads CASSARQDYGYTF. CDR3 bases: TGTGCCAGCAGTGCACGACAGGACTATGGCTACACCTTC.

CDR3 nucleotides: TGTGCCAGCAGCCCACGGACTAGCGGGTATACGCAGTATTTT. Translation gives CASSPRTSGYTQYF. The V and J genes are TRBV3-1 (or the pseudogene TRBV3-2) and TRBJ2-3, with 11 bases that match TRBD2. The CDR3 has 14 amino acids. From germline, CDR1 is LGHDT and CDR2 YNNKEL (reference sequence). V dropped 4 bases and J dropped 7; count of bases not matched to a gene: 4.

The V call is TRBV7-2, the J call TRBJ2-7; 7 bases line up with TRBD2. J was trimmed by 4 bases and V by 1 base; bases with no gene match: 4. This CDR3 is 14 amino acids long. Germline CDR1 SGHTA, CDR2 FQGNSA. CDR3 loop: CASSLVWGGYEQYF. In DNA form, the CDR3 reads TGTGCCAGCAGCTTAGTTTGGGGGGGGTACGAGCAGTACTTC.

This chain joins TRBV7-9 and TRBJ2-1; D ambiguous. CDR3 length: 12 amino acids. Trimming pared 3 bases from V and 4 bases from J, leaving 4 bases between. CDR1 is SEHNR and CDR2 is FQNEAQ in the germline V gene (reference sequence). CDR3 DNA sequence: TGTGCCAGCAGCTTCGGGTACAATGAGCAGTTCTTC. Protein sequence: CASSFGYNEQFF.

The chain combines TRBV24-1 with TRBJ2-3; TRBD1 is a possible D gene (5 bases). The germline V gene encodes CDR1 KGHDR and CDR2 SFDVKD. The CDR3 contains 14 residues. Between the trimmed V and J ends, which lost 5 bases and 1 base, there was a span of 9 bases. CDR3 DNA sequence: TGTGCCACCAGTGCTACAGGACGCACAGATACGCAGTATTTT. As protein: CATSATGRTDTQYF.

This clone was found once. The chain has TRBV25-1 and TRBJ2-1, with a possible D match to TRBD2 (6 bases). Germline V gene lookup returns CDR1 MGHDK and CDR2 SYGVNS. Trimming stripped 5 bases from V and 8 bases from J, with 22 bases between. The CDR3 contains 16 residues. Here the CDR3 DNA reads TGTGCCAGCAGTCCCCCAGGAGGGTGGACCCCCCATGAGCAGTTCTTC. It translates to CASSPPGGWTPHEQFF.

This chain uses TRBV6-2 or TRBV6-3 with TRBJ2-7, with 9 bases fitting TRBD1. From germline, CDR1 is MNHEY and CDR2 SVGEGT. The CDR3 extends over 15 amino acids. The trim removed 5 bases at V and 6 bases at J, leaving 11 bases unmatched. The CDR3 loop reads CASSPIGQGSSEQYF. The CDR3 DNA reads TGTGCCAGCAGTCCGATCGGACAGGGGTCATCCGAGCAGTACTTC.

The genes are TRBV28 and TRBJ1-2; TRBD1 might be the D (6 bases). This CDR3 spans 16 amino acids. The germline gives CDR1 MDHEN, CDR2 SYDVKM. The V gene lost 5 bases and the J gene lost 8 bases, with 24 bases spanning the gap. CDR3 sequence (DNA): TGTGCCAGCAGTCTTACCTCGGACAGTGGAATGGGGGGCTACACCTTC. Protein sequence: CASSLTSDSGMGGYTF.

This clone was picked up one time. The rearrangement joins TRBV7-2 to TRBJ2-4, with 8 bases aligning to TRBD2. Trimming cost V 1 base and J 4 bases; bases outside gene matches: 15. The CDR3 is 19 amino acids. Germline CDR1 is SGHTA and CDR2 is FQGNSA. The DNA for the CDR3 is TGTGCCAGCAGCTTAGGGTCGTCGGGGGGGGCGGTGGGGAAAAACATTCAGTACTTC. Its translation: CASSLGSSGGAVGKNIQYF.

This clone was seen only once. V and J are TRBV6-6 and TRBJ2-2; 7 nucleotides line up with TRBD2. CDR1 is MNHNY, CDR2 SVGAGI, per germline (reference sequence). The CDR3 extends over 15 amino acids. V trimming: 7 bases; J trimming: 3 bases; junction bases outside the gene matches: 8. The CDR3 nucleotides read TGTGCCAGCACTCCCCCAGGGAGGGACACCGGGGAGCTGTTTTTT. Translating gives CASTPPGRDTGELFF.

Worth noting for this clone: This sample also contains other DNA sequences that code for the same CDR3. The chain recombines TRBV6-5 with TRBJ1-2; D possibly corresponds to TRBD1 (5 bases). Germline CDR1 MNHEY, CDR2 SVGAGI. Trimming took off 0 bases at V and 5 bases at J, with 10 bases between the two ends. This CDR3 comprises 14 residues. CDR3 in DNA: TGTGCCAGCAGTTACTCAGGGCAGGGATATGGCTACACCTTC. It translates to CASSYSGQGYGYTF.

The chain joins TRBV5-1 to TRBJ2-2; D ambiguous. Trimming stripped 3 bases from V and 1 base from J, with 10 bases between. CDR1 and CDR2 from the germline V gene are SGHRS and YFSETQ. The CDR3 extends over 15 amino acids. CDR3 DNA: TGCGCCAGCAGCTCCTTGCCAGAGAACACCGGGGAGCTGTTTTTT. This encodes CASSSLPENTGELFF.

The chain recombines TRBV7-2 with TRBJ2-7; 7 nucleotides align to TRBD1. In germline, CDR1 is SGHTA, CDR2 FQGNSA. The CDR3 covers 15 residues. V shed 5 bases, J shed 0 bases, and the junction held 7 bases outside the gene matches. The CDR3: CASSLTGTASYEQYF. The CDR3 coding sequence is TGTGCCAGCAGCCTGACCGGGACAGCCTCCTACGAGCAGTACTTC. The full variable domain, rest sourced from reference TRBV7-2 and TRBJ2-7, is GAGVSQSPSNKVTEKGKDVELRCDPISGHTALYWYRQSLGQGLEFLIYFQGNSAPDKSGLPSDRFSAERTGGSVSTLTIQRTQQEDSAVYLCASSLTGTASYEQYFGPGTRLTVT.

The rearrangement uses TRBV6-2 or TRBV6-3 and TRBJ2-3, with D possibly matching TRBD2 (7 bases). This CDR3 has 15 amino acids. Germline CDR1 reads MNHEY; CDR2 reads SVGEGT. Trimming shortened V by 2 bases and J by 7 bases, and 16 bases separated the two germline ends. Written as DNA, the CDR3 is TGTGCCAGCAGTTACCCACCGGGGGGCGAAAATACGCAGTATTTT. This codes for CASSYPPGGENTQYF.

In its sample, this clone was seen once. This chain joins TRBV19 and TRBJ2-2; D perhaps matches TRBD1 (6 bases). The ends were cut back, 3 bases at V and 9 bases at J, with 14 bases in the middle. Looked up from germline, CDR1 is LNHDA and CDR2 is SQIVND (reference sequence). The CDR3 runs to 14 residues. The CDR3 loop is CASSIGAGDRELFF. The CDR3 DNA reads TGTGCCAGTAGTATTGGGGCAGGGGACCGGGAGCTGTTTTTT.

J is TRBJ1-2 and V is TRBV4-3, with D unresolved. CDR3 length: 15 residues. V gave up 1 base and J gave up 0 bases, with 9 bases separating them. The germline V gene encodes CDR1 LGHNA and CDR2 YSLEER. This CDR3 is CASSQGSVANYGYTF. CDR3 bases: TGCGCCAGCAGCCAAGGGTCGGTTGCTAACTATGGCTACACCTTC.